A selection of T cell receptor beta chains follows, all from one sample in a study of cytomegalovirus exposure and HLA in healthy donors. Profiling relied on immunoSEQ multiplex PCR, and the TCRdb table lists in-frame clones only, not all of them. Counted here are roughly 150,000 clones, approximately 79% occurring once; the ten biggest clones make up around 6.3%. The sequenced material came from PBMCs. The receptors shown here come from a man aged 40-49 years in good health and CMV-seropositive. CDR3s include the opening cysteine and the closing phenylalanine or tryptophan. The order of the fields is D gene, V gene, clone size, J gene, CDR3 length, CDR3 DNA, CDR3 protein. D genes are given only for firm matches. Not all rows give a size; the values are once, few, many and, for expanded clones, a class.

>NA|TRBV9|NA|TRBJ1-2|14
TGTGCCAGCAGCCCCAGGGTAGCCTACGATGGCTACACCTTC
CASSPRVAYDGYTF
>NA|TRBV19|NA|TRBJ1-3|14
TGTGCCAGTTGGGACACCCGCTCTGGAAACACCATATATTTT
CASWDTRSGNTIYF
>TRBD2|TRBV6-6|NA|TRBJ2-1|14
TGTGCCAGCAGGGAGCTAGCGGGAGATAATGAGCAGTTCTTC
CASRELAGDNEQFF
>NA|TRBV7-2|NA|TRBJ2-1|16
TGTGCCAGCAGCTTGTCTTACAGGCCCTCCTACAATGAGCAGTTCTTC
CASSLSYRPSYNEQFF
>NA|TRBV28|NA|TRBJ1-4|14
TGTGCCAGCAGTCTCAGGGTCCGAAAGGAAAAACTGTTTTTT
CASSLRVRKEKLFF
>NA|TRBV6-5|NA|TRBJ1-5|13
TGTGCCAGCAGTTTTGGGCGGGATCAGCCCCAGCATTTT
CASSFGRDQPQHF
>NA|TRBV28|NA|TRBJ1-5|15
TGTGCCAGCAGTTTATTCGGGGACTCTTGGCAGCCCCAGCATTTT
CASSLFGDSWQPQHF
>TRBD1|TRBV27|NA|TRBJ2-7|16
TGTGCCAGCAGTTTGACGTTGTGGGACAGATCCTACGAGCAGTACTTC
CASSLTLWDRSYEQYF
>TRBD1|TRBV19|NA|TRBJ2-5|14
TGTGCCAGTAGCAGGACAGGGGGCGAGGAGACCCAGTACTTC
CASSRTGGEETQYF
>NA|TRBV19|once|TRBJ1-4|16
TGTGCCAGTAGTAACCCACGTGGGCGGGAGAGTGAAAAACTGTTTTTT
CASSNPRGRESEKLFF
>NA|TRBV9|NA|TRBJ2-7|15
TGTGCCAGCAGCTCCCAGGGTGGACCCACCTACGAGCAGTACTTC
CASSSQGGPTYEQYF
>NA|TRBV11-1|NA|TRBJ2-7|14
TGTGCCAGCAGCTTTTTGGCCACCACCTACGAGCAGTACTTC
CASSFLATTYEQYF
>NA|TRBV11-3|NA|TRBJ2-6|17
TGTGCCAGCAGCCCCGGGACGGGAGTCCCTGGGGCCAACGTCCTGACTTTC
CASSPGTGVPGANVLTF
>NA|TRBV2|NA|TRBJ1-1|13
TGTGCCAGTCGGAGGAACGGGGACACTGAAGCTTTCTTT
CASRRNGDTEAFF
>NA|TRBV28|NA|TRBJ1-2|11
TGTGCCAGCTTAAGGGGTTATGGCTACACCTTC
CASLRGYGYTF
>NA|TRBV5-1|once|TRBJ2-3|16
TGCGCCAGCAGCTTGGGTCAGGGGAGAGGTACAGATACGCAGTATTTT
CASSLGQGRGTDTQYF
>NA|TRBV6-6|NA|TRBJ1-5|15
TGTGCCAGCAGTTACTCGAGGCAGGGTAATCAGCCCCAGCATTTT
CASSYSRQGNQPQHF
>TRBD1|TRBV20-1|NA|TRBJ1-1|11
TGCAGTGCTAGAGATTCAGGGGGAGCTTTCTTT
CSARDSGGAFF
>NA|TRBV28|NA|TRBJ1-2|13
TGTGCCAGCAGTTTGAGGGCTAACTATGGCTACACCTTC
CASSLRANYGYTF
>TRBD1|TRBV6-4|NA|TRBJ2-2|16
TGTGCCAGCAGTGACGGCTACAGGGGGCACACCGGGGAGCTGTTTTTT
CASSDGYRGHTGELFF
>TRBD2|TRBV28|NA|TRBJ2-5|15
TGTGCCAGCGGGTTAGCGGGAGACTTCCAAGAGACCCAGTACTTC
CASGLAGDFQETQYF
>NA|TRBV6-4|NA|TRBJ1-1|14
TGTGCCAGCAGTGTCTCATCGGTGAACACTGAAGCTTTCTTT
CASSVSSVNTEAFF
>TRBD1|TRBV18|few|TRBJ1-5|16
TGTGCCAGCTCACCGGGGACAGGGCTTAGCAATCAGCCCCAGCATTTT
CASSPGTGLSNQPQHF
>TRBD1|TRBV19|NA|TRBJ1-5|13
TGTGCCGGTGGGACAGGCGGAAATCAGCCCCAGCATTTT
CAGGTGGNQPQHF
>TRBD1|TRBV28|few|TRBJ2-1|14
TGTGCCAGCAGTTCTGGACAGGGACTCGATGAGCAGTTCTTC
CASSSGQGLDEQFF
>NA|TRBV7-8|NA|TRBJ1-1|16
TGTGCCAGCAGCTTAGTGGACACCGAGGCTAACACTGAAGCTTTCTTT
CASSLVDTEANTEAFF
>NA|TRBV7-2|NA|TRBJ1-5|13
TGTGCCAGCAGCCAGCAGGGCAATCAGCCCCAGCATTTT
CASSQQGNQPQHF